The text below deals with one T cell receptor beta chain. The antigen is undetermined. The read halts 3 residues ahead of the CDR3 end, with the missing end drawn from the germline J gene. These data are taken from a study of T cells in women clearing cervical HPV infection. General study points: Timing of associations relative to infection is unclear; T-cell subsets were not isolated.

Sequencing was performed with immunoSEQ multiplex PCR; in TCRdb, only in-frame clones are kept and a portion is missing. The table for this sample gives around 13,000 clones. V lost 2 bases to trimming and J lost 5 bases, with 13 bases between them. Germline V CDR1 and CDR2: LGHNA, YNFKEQ. CDR3 length equals 16 residues. This TCR was recovered from a woman between 18 and 70 years old with a cervical HPV16 infection that either progressed to CIN3+ or cleared (not recorded which). This rearrangement joins TRBV4-2 to TRBJ1-6; TRBD1 might be the D (6 bases). What was sequenced was blood buffy coat. CDR3 amino acids: CASSQNIGQNNSPLHF. The sequenced CDR3 bases are TGTGCCAGCAGCCAAAATATCGGACAGAATAATTCACCC.